Sequencing of this T cell receptor beta chain was carried out in a study of blood T cell repertoires in COVID-19. Study-level information: The United States, Italy and Spain were the sources of the acute and convalescent COVID-19 samples. Sample material is recorded as cDNA or gDNA derived from T cells, B-cell-depleted T cells, or PBMCs.

This clone was seen just once. Enrollees, roughly 18 to 89 years old, lived in fewer than 25 US areas. It was within 2 weeks before study entry that exposed participants met a COVID-19 case. This table comes from immunoSEQ multiplex PCR, and its TCRdb copy is limited to in-frame clones, with some not included. The sample yields 200,000 or so clones, 75% to 90% seen once. This TCR came from a woman younger than 45 who had been exposed to COVID-19. Sequences were obtained from PBMCs or T cells enriched from blood (not recorded which).

CDR3 nucleotides: TGTGCCACCAGCATAGGTAGCGGGGATAACAATGAGCAGTTCTTC. Translation: CATSIGSGDNNEQFF. The chain combines TRBV15 with TRBJ2-1, with 8 positions matching TRBD2. With V trimmed by 4 bases and J by 5 bases, 7 bases remained unmatched. The CDR3 length is 15 residues. Germline values: CDR1 LNHNV, CDR2 YYDKDF (reference sequence).